Listed here are 7 T cell receptor beta chains from one sample, sequenced in a study of shared clonotypes between healthy human individuals. Clones were read by immunoSEQ multiplex PCR, and TCRdb kept only the in-frame ones, dropping some. The sample holds 550,000 to 600,000 clones, just over 75% seen once. Material for sequencing was PBMCs. These receptors were taken from a woman aged 40 to 49 in good health. Some clones in this sample may be carry-over from other donors' samples.

V usage is TRBV7-3 and J usage is TRBJ2-1; 8 nucleotides match TRBD2. J lost 0 bases, V lost 1 base, and 5 bases had no gene match. The CDR3 has 17 amino acids. Per germline, CDR1 SGHTA and CDR2 FQGTGA. Written as DNA, the CDR3 is TGTGCCAGCAGCTTAATGGGTGGGACTAGCTCCTACAATGAGCAGTTCTTC. Protein sequence: CASSLMGGTSSYNEQFF.

The CDR3 DNA reads TGTGCCAGTAGTCCCCAAGGGCAGCCTGGAAACACCATATATTTT. Protein: CASSPQGQPGNTIYF. This rearrangement joins TRBV19 to TRBJ1-3; D gene ambiguous. The germline V and J ends were trimmed by 5 bases and 2 bases, with 13 bases remaining between them. The CDR3 spans 15 residues. Germline CDR1 is LNHDA and CDR2 is SQIVND (reference sequence).

The chain joins TRBV21-1 to TRBJ1-5. TRBV21-1 represents a pseudogene. This CDR3 has 16 residues. The CDR3 sequence is CASSRGRSQKNQPQHF. CDR3 nucleotide sequence: TGTGCCAGCAGCCGGGGGCGTTCACAGAAAAACCAGCCCCAGCATTTT.

V is TRBV7-2 and J is TRBJ1-2, with D possibly TRBD1 on 5 matching bases. This CDR3 is built from 13 residues. V lost 2 bases and J lost 5, with 9 bases in between. The V gene's germline CDR1 is SGHTA and CDR2 FQGNSA. The CDR3 loop reads CASSLYQGYGYTF. The DNA for the CDR3 is TGTGCCAGCAGCTTATACCAGGGTTATGGCTACACCTTC. The full variable domain, rest sourced from reference TRBV7-2 and TRBJ1-2, is GAGVSQSPSNKVTEKGKDVELRCDPISGHTALYWYRQSLGQGLEFLIYFQGNSAPDKSGLPSDRFSAERTGGSVSTLTIQRTQQEDSAVYLCASSLYQGYGYTFGSGTRLTVV.

A few counts support this clone. The rearrangement joins TRBV21-1 to TRBJ2-4; the table assigns TRBD1, which was not confirmed against the DNA. TRBV21-1 is assigned pseudogene status. The CDR3 length is 15 residues. This CDR3 reads CASSGNRLAKNIQYF. Written as DNA, the CDR3 is TGTGCCAGCAGCGGGAACAGGCTAGCCAAAAACATTCAGTACTTC.

This rearrangement joins TRBV5-4 to TRBJ2-7; either TRBD1 or TRBD2 may fit D (5 bases each). The V end lost 4 bases, the J end lost 7 bases, and 12 bases lay between the germline ends. Per germline, CDR1 SGHNT and CDR2 YYREEE (reference sequence). The CDR3 is 12 amino acids. DNA of the CDR3: TGTGCCAGCAGCCGTCGGGACGTGGAGCAGTACTTC. Its translation is CASSRRDVEQYF.

The chain links TRBV5-4 to TRBJ1-2, with TRBD1 matching over 7 bases. Germline CDR1 is SGHNT and CDR2 is YYREEE (reference sequence). The CDR3 runs to 14 residues. The J segment lost 7 bases and the V segment lost 4 bases, leaving 10 bases of the junction unmatched. The chain's CDR3 is CASSTTPGGIGYTF. CDR3 DNA: TGTGCCAGCAGCACAACGCCAGGGGGTATTGGCTACACCTTC.